The following is a T cell receptor (beta chain) sequence with its context. This entry is derived from a study of blood T cell repertoires in COVID-19. The CDR3 has 14 amino acids. In germline, CDR1 is SGHRS, CDR2 YFSETQ. With 6 bases clipped from V and 0 bases from J, the junction kept 4 bases outside the gene matches. Here immunoSEQ multiplex PCR was the method, and the copy in TCRdb shows in-frame clones only, minus some. In the table there are a few hundred thousand clones, 70% to 90% of which are singletons. The chain recombines TRBV5-1 with TRBJ1-1; TRBD1 aligns across 8 bases. This sequence originates from an older woman with acute or convalescent COVID-19. The source material was peripheral blood. The CDR3 DNA follows: TGCGCCAGCACCTCGGACAGGGTGAACACTGAAGCTTTCTTT. This sequence encodes CASTSDRVNTEAFF.